These 12 T cell receptor beta chains came from one sample sequenced in a study of CD4 T cells in relation to SARS-CoV-2 and coronaviruses. Method: immunoSEQ multiplex PCR; TCRdb's copy keeps in-frame clones and lacks some. Altogether about 60,000 clones are present, 92% being singletons, with the ten largest covering roughly 0.37%. Input material: naive CD4+ T cells from PBMCs. Subset of the sample: naive CD4+ T cells isolated by negative enrichment. The receptor source for this set is an adult with COVID-19.

V and J are TRBV19 and TRBJ2-5, with TRBD1 as a possible D gene (6 bases). The V end was cut by 5 bases, the J end by 5 bases, with 15 bases between. In germline, CDR1 is LNHDA, CDR2 SQIVND (reference sequence). The CDR3 has 14 residues. The CDR3 region has the DNA TGTGCCAGTAGTCCCTCAGGGGCGTTGGAGACCCAGTACTTC. As protein: CASSPSGALETQYF.

The chain employs TRBV28 and TRBJ2-2; 9 bases map to TRBD2. CDR3 size: 20 residues. Trimming cost V 4 bases and J 4 bases; bases outside gene matches: 19. Germline V gene data show CDR1 as MDHEN and CDR2 as SYDVKM. The CDR3 DNA sequence: TGTGCCAGCAGTTACCCCTCCCCCCTTAGCGGGAGACAGGGCACCGGGGAGCTGTTTTTT. Protein: CASSYPSPLSGRQGTGELFF.

This clone occurred a few times. The chain uses TRBV10-1 and TRBJ2-6, with D tentatively TRBD1 or TRBD2 (5 bases each). Germline CDR1 is WNHNN and CDR2 is SYGVQD (reference sequence). V was cut by 5 bases and J by 0 bases, with 14 bases left in between. The CDR3 runs 17 residues. CDR3 sequence: CASSRPGPYSGANVLTF. In DNA, the CDR3 is TGCGCCAGCAGTAGGCCGGGACCCTACTCTGGGGCCAACGTCCTGACTTTC.

The V and J genes are TRBV6-5 and TRBJ2-2, with unresolved D. With 6 bases removed from V and 6 bases from J, the gap between germline ends came to 8 bases. The CDR3 runs to 12 residues. Germline-derived CDR1 and CDR2 are MNHEY and SVGAGI. CDR3 protein: CASRRWAGELFF. CDR3 nucleotide sequence: TGTGCCAGCAGGAGGTGGGCCGGGGAGCTGTTTTTT.

V usage is TRBV28 and J usage is TRBJ2-7; 11 bases map to TRBD1. The trim removed 5 bases at V and 6 bases at J, leaving 6 bases unmatched. This CDR3 has 14 residues. The germline V gene has CDR1 MDHEN and CDR2 SYDVKM. The CDR3 spells CASSRTGGGLEQYF. CDR3 DNA: TGTGCCAGCAGTCGGACAGGGGGCGGGCTCGAGCAGTACTTC.

V gene TRBV28 combines with J gene TRBJ2-1; 13 bases agree with TRBD2. Germline trimming cut 6 bases from V and 0 bases from J; bases unmatched to any gene: 14. This CDR3 contains 20 residues. The germline V gene encodes CDR1 MDHEN and CDR2 SYDVKM. CDR3 region: CASSSTGLAGSWSSYNEQFF. The CDR3 region has the DNA TGTGCCAGCAGCTCTACGGGACTAGCGGGAAGCTGGAGCTCCTACAATGAGCAGTTCTTC.

V and J are TRBV28 and TRBJ2-7; the match to TRBD2 covers 13 bases. In germline, CDR1 is MDHEN, CDR2 SYDVKM. Trimming at V came to 7 bases and at J to 2 bases, leaving 5 bases not matched to a gene. The CDR3 contains 15 residues. CDR3 residues: CASKIGTSGTYEQYF. The CDR3 DNA reads TGTGCCAGCAAAATCGGGACTAGCGGGACCTACGAGCAGTACTTC.

The chain has TRBV5-1 and TRBJ2-1; a weak D match, TRBD2 (6 bases). Trimming stripped 0 bases from V and 3 bases from J, with 10 bases between. Looked up from germline, CDR1 is SGHRS and CDR2 is YFSETQ. The CDR3 length is 15 residues. CDR3 region: CASSLVGGNYNEQFF. CDR3 coding DNA: TGCGCCAGCAGCTTGGTGGGCGGGAACTACAATGAGCAGTTCTTC.

In this sample, this clone turned up once. The chain combines TRBV9 with TRBJ2-2; D is possibly TRBD1 or TRBD2 (5 bases each). The CDR3 extends over 16 amino acids. V was pared by 4 bases and J by 2 bases, with 15 bases between. From germline, CDR1 is SGDLS and CDR2 YYNGEE. DNA for the CDR3: TGTGCCAGCAGCCTTCCGGGACGGACTAACACCGGGGAGCTGTTTTTT. This gives the protein CASSLPGRTNTGELFF.

V is TRBV28 and J is TRBJ2-7, with a possible D match to TRBD1 (6 bases). CDR1 is MDHEN, CDR2 SYDVKM, per germline. V gave up 10 bases and J gave up 7 bases, with 17 bases separating them. CDR3 length equals 12 residues. CDR3 nucleotides: TGTGCCACTAGGATTCTAGGGGGTGAGCAGTACTTC. This sequence encodes CATRILGGEQYF.

This rearrangement joins TRBV2 to TRBJ1-4, with a possible D match to TRBD1 (5 bases). V lost 1 base, J lost 11 bases, and 14 bases lay in between. This CDR3 region has 14 residues. Germline CDR1 reads SNHLY; CDR2 reads FYNNEI. In DNA form, the CDR3 reads TGTGCCAGCAGTGAAGGGGGCGGGCGAAAGAAACTGTTTTTT. Protein: CASSEGGGRKKLFF.

This clone was seen only a few times. The CDR3 here is CASRGSVSHEQYF. CDR3 nucleotide sequence: TGTGCCAGCAGAGGGAGCGTTTCCCACGAGCAGTACTTC. The V and J genes are TRBV12-3 or TRBV12-4 and TRBJ2-7; D is possibly TRBD2 (5 bases). The V end was cut by 6 bases, the J end by 5 bases, with 14 bases between. The CDR3 sequence is 13 residues long.